The table lists the clone carrying this TCR beta chain with a few counts. Its matching antigen is unknown. This entry is derived from a study of cytomegalovirus exposure and HLA in healthy donors. Overall study results and limits: TCR beta sequences reportedly predicted most subjects' HLA-A and HLA-B alleles accurately. A classifier reportedly called cytomegalovirus status with high sensitivity and specificity. In a later analysis, several top co-occurrence clusters appeared linked to parvovirus B19, influenza, CMV and Epstein-Barr virus.

Both 60 Vbeta primers and 13 Jbeta primers went into the PCR. The method was immunoSEQ multiplex PCR; TCRdb's version includes in-frame clones alone and lacks a portion of them. The table lists some 120,000 clones, roughly 75% of them singletons. Germline-derived CDR1 and CDR2 are SEHNR and FQNEAQ (reference sequence). The CDR3 consists of 16 residues. V was pared by 3 bases and J by 0 bases, with 6 bases of the junction left unmatched. Donors showed nominal health when sampled, although they likely had unrecorded immune exposures. This TCR derives from a woman aged 45-65 years in good health and CMV-seronegative. This rearrangement joins TRBV7-9 to TRBJ1-1; 8 nucleotides line up with TRBD1. Material: PBMCs. DNA of the CDR3: TGTGCCAGCAGCTTGGGGGCAGGGGGCTTGAACACTGAAGCTTTCTTT. It specifies CASSLGAGGLNTEAFF.